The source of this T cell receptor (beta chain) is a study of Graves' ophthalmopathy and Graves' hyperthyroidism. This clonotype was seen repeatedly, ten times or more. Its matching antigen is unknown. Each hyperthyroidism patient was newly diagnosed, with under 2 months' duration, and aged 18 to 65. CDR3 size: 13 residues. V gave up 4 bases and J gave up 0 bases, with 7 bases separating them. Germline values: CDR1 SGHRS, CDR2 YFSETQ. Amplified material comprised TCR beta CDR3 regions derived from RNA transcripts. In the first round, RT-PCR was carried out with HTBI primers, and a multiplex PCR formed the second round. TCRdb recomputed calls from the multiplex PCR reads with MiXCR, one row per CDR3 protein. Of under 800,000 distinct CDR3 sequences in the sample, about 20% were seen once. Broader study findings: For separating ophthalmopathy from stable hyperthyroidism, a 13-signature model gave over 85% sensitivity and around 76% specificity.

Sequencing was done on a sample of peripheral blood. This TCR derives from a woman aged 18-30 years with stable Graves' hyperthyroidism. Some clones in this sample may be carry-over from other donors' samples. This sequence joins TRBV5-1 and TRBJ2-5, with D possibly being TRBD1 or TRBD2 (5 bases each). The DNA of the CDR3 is TGCGCCAGCAGCGGGGGACACCAAGAGACCCAGTACTTC. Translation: CASSGGHQETQYF.